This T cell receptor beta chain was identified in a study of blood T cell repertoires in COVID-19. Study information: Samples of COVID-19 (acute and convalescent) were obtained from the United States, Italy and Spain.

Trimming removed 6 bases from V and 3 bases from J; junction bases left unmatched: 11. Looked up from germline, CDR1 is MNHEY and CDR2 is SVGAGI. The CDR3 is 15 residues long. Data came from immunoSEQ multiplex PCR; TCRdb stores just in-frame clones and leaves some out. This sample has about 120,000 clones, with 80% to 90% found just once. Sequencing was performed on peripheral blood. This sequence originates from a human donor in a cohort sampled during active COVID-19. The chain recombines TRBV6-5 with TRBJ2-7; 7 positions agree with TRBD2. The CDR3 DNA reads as TGTGCCAGCAGGGGGGGGAGGGGCTCCTTCTACGAGCAGTACTTC. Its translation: CASRGGRGSFYEQYF.